The clone carrying this T cell receptor beta chain was observed a single time. Its antigen is not identified. The entry originates in a study of cytomegalovirus exposure and HLA in healthy donors. Regarding the study as a whole: The study listed roughly 150 cytomegalovirus-associated TCR beta chains. Information on immune exposure was restricted to one variable (CMV serostatus). There were reportedly fewer N-insertions in an Asian-associated ancestry cluster than the roughly 700-donor mean, in a later analysis.

PCR involved 60 Vbeta and 13 Jbeta primers. Assay used: immunoSEQ multiplex PCR; TCRdb lists only in-frame clones, some missing. The data show 200,000 to 250,000 clones, approximately 82% seen once. The source material was PBMCs. This sequence originates from a woman aged 45-60 years in good health and CMV-seropositive.

Here the CDR3 reads CASSSQRPGETQYF. In DNA form, the CDR3 reads TGTGCCAGCAGTAGTCAGCGCCCGGGAGAGACCCAGTACTTC. The V gene is TRBV2, the J gene TRBJ2-5; no clear D. The length of the CDR3 is 14 residues. V was cut by 5 bases and J by 4 bases, with 14 bases left in between. CDR1 is SNHLY and CDR2 is FYNNEI in the germline V gene.